The 10 T cell receptor beta chains presented below share a single source sample, sequenced in a study of T cells in Graves' hyperthyroidism and ophthalmopathy. RNA transcripts yielded amplified TCR beta CDR3 regions. When the TCR CDR3 underwent first-round RT-PCR, the HTBI primer set was used. TCRdb reprocessed the multiplex PCR reads via MiXCR and lists one record per CDR3 protein. The data show 300,000 to 400,000 distinct CDR3 sequences, with approximately 15% seen just once and approximately 10% held by the top ten. Sequenced sample: blood. The receptors derive from a woman aged 55-70 years with Graves' hyperthyroidism.

This clonotype was counted many times. V and J are TRBV11-2 and TRBJ2-5, with D possibly TRBD2 on 6 matching bases. The germline gives CDR1 SGHAT, CDR2 FQNNGV. The CDR3 is 17 amino acids. V dropped 1 base and J dropped 1 base, with 16 bases sitting between them. The CDR3 sequence: CASSLVSGLASQETQYF. The CDR3, as DNA: TGTGCCAGCAGCTTAGTTTCTGGGCTAGCGAGCCAAGAGACCCAGTACTTC. The variable domain in full, completed from reference TRBV11-2 and TRBJ2-5, reads EAGVAQSPRYKIIEKRQSVAFWCNPISGHATLYWYQQILGQGPKLLIQFQNNGVVDDSQLPKDRFSAERLKGVDSTLKIQPAKLEDSAVYLCASSLVSGLASQETQYFGPGTRLLVL.

This clonotype occurred many times. This rearrangement joins TRBV12-3 or TRBV12-4 to TRBJ2-2, with 11 nucleotides matching TRBD2. The CDR3 runs to 17 residues. The V and J ends lost 0 bases and 3 bases, in that order; junction bases with no gene match: 3. The CDR3: CASSLARTSGYTGELFF. Written as DNA, the CDR3 is TGTGCCAGCAGTTTAGCTCGGACTAGCGGGTACACCGGGGAGCTGTTTTTT.

This clonotype was detected many times. The CDR3 spells CASRTGQIYGYTF. The DNA of the CDR3 is TGTGCCAGCAGGACGGGACAGATCTATGGCTACACCTTC. This rearrangement joins TRBV2 to TRBJ1-2; TRBD1 aligns across 7 bases. V shed 6 bases and J 4 bases; nucleotides not matched to a gene: 5. The CDR3 covers 13 residues. Germline loops: CDR1 SNHLY, CDR2 FYNNEI.

The V call is TRBV5-1, the J call TRBJ2-7, with TRBD2 matching 10 bases. Germline values: CDR1 SGHRS, CDR2 YFSETQ. This CDR3 region has 15 residues. The V gene end was trimmed by 3 bases and the J gene end by 6 bases; junction bases not matched to a gene: 9. The CDR3 reads CASSYSGTSALEQYF. CDR3 nucleotides: TGCGCCAGCAGCTACTCCGGGACTAGCGCCCTCGAGCAGTACTTC.

This clonotype was found many times. This chain connects TRBV20-1 to TRBJ2-1, with TRBD2 identical over 10 bases. Germline CDR1 DFQATT, CDR2 SNEGSKA (reference sequence). The CDR3 is 16 residues long. With V trimmed by 5 bases and J by 0 bases, 7 bases remained unmatched. The DNA of the CDR3 is TGCAGTGCTTCCGAACCTAGCGGGAGCTCCTACAATGAGCAGTTCTTC. Translated: CSASEPSGSSYNEQFF.

This clonotype was seen repeatedly, ten times or more. The chain joins TRBV6-1 to TRBJ2-7; 13 bases fit TRBD2. This CDR3 comprises 14 residues. Looked up from germline, CDR1 is MNHNS and CDR2 is SASEGT. The V gene end was trimmed by 6 bases and the J gene end by 6 bases; junction bases not matched to a gene: 5. In nucleotides, the CDR3 is TGTGCCAGCAGACTGACTAGCGGGAGGTCCGAGCAGTACTTC. It specifies CASRLTSGRSEQYF.

This chain joins TRBV7-9 and TRBJ1-1; no clear D. This CDR3 is built from 16 residues. Trimming cost V 2 bases and J 1 base, with 14 bases left between them. Germline V CDR1 and CDR2: SEHNR, FQNEAQ (reference sequence). The CDR3 DNA follows: TGTGCCAGCAGCTTACAGACGGGGAGGGCGAACACTGAAGCTTTCTTT. Its protein product is CASSLQTGRANTEAFF. The full variable domain, rest sourced from reference TRBV7-9 and TRBJ1-1, is DTGVSQNPRHKITKRGQNVTFRCDPISEHNRLYWYRQTLGQGPEFLTYFQNEAQLEKSRLLSDRFSAERPKGSFSTLEIQRTEQGDSAMYLCASSLQTGRANTEAFFGQGTRLTVV.

This clonotype came up a few times. Here the CDR3 reads CATSSSGKSYNEQFF. In nucleotides, the CDR3 is TGTGCCACCAGTTCGAGCGGGAAGTCCTACAATGAGCAGTTCTTC. The gene calls are TRBV24-1 and TRBJ2-1, with TRBD2 identical over 7 bases. The germline V gene encodes CDR1 KGHDR and CDR2 SFDVKD. V lost 6 bases and J lost 1; bases outside the gene matches: 5. This CDR3 is built from 15 residues.

The chain recombines TRBV28 with TRBJ2-7; 7 bases align to TRBD1. Germline V CDR1 and CDR2: MDHEN, SYDVKM. V lost 4 bases, J lost 3 bases, and 3 bases stayed unmatched. This CDR3 has 13 amino acids. The CDR3, as DNA: TGTGCCAGCAGTTCGACAGGGTACTACGAGCAGTACTTC. Protein: CASSSTGYYEQYF.

This clonotype has at least ten counts. The chain is built from TRBV7-9 and TRBJ2-7, with D unclear. Germline V gene lookup returns CDR1 SEHNR and CDR2 FQNEAQ (reference sequence). This CDR3 has 13 amino acids. V lost 5 bases, J lost 3 bases, and 11 bases lay in between. CDR3 amino acids: CASSLILGYEQYF. CDR3 sequence (DNA): TGTGCCAGCAGCCTGATCTTGGGCTACGAGCAGTACTTC.